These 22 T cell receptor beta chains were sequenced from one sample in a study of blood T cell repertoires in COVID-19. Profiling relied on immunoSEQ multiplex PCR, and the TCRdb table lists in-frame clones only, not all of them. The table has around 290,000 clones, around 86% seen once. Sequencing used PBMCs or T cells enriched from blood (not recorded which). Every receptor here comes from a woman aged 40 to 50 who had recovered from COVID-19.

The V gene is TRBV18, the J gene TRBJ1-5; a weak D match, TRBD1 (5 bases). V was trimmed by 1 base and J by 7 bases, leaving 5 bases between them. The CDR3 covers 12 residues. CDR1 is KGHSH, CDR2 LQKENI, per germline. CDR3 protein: CASSPQGQPQHF. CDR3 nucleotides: TGTGCCAGCTCACCACAGGGGCAGCCCCAGCATTTT.

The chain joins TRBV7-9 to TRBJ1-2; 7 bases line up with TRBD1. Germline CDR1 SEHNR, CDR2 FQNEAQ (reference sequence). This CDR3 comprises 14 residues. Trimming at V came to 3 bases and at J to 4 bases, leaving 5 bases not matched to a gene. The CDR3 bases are TGTGCCAGCAGCTTTGACAGGGATCTCTATGGCTACACCTTC. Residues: CASSFDRDLYGYTF.

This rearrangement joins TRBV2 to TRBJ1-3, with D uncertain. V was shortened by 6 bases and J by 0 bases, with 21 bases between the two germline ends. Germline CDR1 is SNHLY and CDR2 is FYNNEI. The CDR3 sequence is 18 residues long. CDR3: CASSSLRRTESSGNTIYF. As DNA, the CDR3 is TGTGCCAGCAGCAGCCTTCGACGGACTGAGAGCTCTGGAAACACCATATATTTT. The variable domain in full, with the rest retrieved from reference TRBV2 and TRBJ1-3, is EPEVTQTPSHQVTQMGQEVILRCVPISNHLYFYWYRQILGQKVEFLVSFYNNEISEKSEIFDDQFSVERPDGSNFTLKIRSTKLEDSAMYFCASSSLRRTESSGNTIYFGEGSWLTVV.

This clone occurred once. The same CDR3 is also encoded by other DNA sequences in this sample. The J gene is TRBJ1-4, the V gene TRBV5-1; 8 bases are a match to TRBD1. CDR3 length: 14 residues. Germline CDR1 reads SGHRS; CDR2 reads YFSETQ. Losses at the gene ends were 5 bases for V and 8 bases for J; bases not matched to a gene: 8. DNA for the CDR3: TGCGCCAGCAGTCTGCAGGGGGCAGGGGAAAAACTGTTTTTT. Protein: CASSLQGAGEKLFF.

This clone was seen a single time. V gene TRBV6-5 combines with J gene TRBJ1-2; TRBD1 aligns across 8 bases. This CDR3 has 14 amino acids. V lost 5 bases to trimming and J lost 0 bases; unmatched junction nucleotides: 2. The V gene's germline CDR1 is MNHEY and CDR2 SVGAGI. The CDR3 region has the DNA TGTGCCAGCAGTCGACAGGGGCCTAACTATGGCTACACCTTC. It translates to CASSRQGPNYGYTF.

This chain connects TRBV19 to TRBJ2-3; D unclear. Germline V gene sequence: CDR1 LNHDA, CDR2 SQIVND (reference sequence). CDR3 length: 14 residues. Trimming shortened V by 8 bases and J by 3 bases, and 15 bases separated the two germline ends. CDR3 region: CASSISYATDTQYF. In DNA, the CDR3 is TGTGCCAGTTCGATAAGCTACGCAACAGATACGCAGTATTTT.

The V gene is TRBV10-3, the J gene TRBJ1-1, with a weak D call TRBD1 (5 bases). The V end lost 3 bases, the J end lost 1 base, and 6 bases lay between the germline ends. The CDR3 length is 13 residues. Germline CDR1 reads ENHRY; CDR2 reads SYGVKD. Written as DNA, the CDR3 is TGTGCCATCAGTGAACAGGAGAACACTGAAGCTTTCTTT. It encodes CAISEQENTEAFF.

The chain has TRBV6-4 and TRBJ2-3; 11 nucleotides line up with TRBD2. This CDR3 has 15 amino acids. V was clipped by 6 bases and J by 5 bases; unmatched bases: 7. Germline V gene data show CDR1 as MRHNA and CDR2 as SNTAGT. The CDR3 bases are TGTGCCAGCAGCCCGACTAGCGGGGAGTTAGATACGCAGTATTTT. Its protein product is CASSPTSGELDTQYF.

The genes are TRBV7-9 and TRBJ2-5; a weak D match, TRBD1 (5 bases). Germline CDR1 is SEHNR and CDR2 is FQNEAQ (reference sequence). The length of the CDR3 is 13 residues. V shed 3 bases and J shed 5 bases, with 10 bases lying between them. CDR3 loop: CASSFQGRETQYF. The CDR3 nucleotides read TGTGCCAGCAGCTTTCAGGGTCGGGAGACCCAGTACTTC. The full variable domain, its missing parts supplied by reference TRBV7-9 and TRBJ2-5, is DTGVSQNPRHKITKRGQNVTFRCDPISEHNRLYWYRQTLGQGPEFLTYFQNEAQLEKSRLLSDRFSAERPKGSFSTLEIQRTEQGDSAMYLCASSFQGRETQYFGPGTRLLVL.

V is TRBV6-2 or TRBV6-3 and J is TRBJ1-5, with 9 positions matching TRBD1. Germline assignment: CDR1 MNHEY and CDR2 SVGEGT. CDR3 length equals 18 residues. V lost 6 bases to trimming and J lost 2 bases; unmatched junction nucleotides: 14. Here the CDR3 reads CASSQHRTGVSGNQPQHF. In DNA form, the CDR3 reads TGTGCCAGCAGCCAACACAGGACAGGGGTTAGCGGCAATCAGCCCCAGCATTTT.

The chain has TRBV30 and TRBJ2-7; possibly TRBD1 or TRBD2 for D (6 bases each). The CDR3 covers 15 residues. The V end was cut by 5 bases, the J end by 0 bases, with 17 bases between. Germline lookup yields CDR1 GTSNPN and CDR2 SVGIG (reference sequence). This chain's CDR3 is CAWGGGVERSYEQYF. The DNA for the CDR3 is TGTGCCTGGGGAGGGGGAGTGGAGCGCTCCTACGAGCAGTACTTC.

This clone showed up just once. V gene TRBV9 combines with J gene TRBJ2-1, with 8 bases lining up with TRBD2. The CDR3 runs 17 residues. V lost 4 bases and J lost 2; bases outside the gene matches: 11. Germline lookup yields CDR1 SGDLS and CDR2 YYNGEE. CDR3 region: CASSPLEAGGPYNEQFF. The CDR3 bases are TGTGCCAGCAGCCCTCTGGAGGCGGGAGGCCCCTACAATGAGCAGTTCTTC.

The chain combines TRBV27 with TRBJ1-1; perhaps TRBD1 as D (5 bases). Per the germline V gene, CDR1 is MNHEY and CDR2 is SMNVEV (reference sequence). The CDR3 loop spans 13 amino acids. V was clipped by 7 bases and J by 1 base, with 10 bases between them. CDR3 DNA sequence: TGTGCCAGCAAATCACAGGAGAACACTGAAGCTTTCTTT. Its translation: CASKSQENTEAFF.

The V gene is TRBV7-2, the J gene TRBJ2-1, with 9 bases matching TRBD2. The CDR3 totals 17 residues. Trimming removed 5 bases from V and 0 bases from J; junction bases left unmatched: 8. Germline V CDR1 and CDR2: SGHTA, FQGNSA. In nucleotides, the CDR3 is TGTGCCAGCAGCCAAATAGCGGGGGCGAGCTCCTACAATGAGCAGTTCTTC. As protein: CASSQIAGASSYNEQFF.

CDR3 DNA sequence: TGTGCCAGCAGCGTAGCTTTAAGGGACAGCAGCTACAATGAGCAGTTCTTC. Amino acid sequence: CASSVALRDSSYNEQFF. This chain joins TRBV9 and TRBJ2-1, with TRBD1 identical over 7 bases. Losses at the gene ends were 0 bases for V and 3 bases for J; bases not matched to a gene: 9. This CDR3 comprises 17 residues. CDR1 is SGDLS and CDR2 is YYNGEE in the germline V gene. The whole variable domain, remainder taken from reference TRBV9 and TRBJ2-1, is DSGVTQTPKHLITATGQRVTLRCSPRSGDLSVYWYQQSLDQGLQFLIQYYNGEERAKGNILERFSAQQFPDLHSELNLSSLELGDSALYFCASSVALRDSSYNEQFFGPGTRLTVL.

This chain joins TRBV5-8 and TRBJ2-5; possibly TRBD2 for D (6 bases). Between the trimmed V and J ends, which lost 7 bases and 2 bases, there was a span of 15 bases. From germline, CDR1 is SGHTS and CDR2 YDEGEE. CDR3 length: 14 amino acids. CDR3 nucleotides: TGTGCCAGCTCTCAGGGACGGGGGCAAGAGACCCAGTACTTC. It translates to CASSQGRGQETQYF.

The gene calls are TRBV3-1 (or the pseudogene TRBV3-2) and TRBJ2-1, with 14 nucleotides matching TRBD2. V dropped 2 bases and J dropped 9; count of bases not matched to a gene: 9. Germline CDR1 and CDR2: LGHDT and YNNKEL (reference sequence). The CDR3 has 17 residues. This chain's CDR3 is CASSQYGTSGSVLEQFF. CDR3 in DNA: TGTGCCAGCAGCCAATACGGGACTAGCGGGAGTGTCCTTGAGCAGTTCTTC.

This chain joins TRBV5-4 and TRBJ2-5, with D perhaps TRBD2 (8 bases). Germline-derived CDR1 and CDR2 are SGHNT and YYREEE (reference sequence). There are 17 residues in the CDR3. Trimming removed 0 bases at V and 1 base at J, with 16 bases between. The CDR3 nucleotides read TGTGCCAGCAGCTTGGTAGGGGGCGGGGGGCCCCAAGAGACCCAGTACTTC. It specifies CASSLVGGGGPQETQYF.

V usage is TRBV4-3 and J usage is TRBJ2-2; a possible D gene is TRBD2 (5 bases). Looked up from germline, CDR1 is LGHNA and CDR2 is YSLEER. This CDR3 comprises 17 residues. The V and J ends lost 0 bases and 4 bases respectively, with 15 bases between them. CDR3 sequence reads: CASSQERADIPTGELFF. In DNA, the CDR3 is TGCGCCAGCAGCCAAGAAAGAGCGGATATCCCCACCGGGGAGCTGTTTTTT.

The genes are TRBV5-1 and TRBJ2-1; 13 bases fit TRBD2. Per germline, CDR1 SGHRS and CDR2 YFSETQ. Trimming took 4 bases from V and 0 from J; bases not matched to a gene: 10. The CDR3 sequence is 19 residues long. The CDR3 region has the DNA TGCGCCAGCAGCACTCTGACTAGCGGGGGGTCGAACTCCTACAATGAGCAGTTCTTC. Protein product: CASSTLTSGGSNSYNEQFF.

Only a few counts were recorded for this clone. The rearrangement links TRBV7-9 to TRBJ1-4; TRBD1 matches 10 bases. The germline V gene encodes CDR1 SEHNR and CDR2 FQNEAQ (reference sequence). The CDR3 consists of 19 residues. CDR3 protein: CATGQGRQNLRYTNEKLFF. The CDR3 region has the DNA TGTGCTACGGGACAGGGGCGTCAGAATCTACGGTATACTAATGAAAAACTGTTTTTT.

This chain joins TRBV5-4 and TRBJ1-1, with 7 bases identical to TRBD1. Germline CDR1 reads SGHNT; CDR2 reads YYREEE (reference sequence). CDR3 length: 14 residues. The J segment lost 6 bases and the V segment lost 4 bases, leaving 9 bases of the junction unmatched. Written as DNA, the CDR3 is TGTGCCAGCAGCCGGTTTGACAGGGCAGCTGAAGCTTTCTTT. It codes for CASSRFDRAAEAFF.